This note documents a single T cell receptor (beta chain) sequence. Antigen specificity is unknown. The data stem from a study of T cell clones after liver transplantation. Whole-study context: Liver transplant recipients had immunosuppression withdrawal attempted within 2 years.

The method was immunoSEQ multiplex PCR; TCRdb's version includes in-frame clones alone and lacks a portion of them. The profile covers roughly 100,000 clones, with 80% to 85% appearing a single time and approximately 0.99% taken by the ten largest. This CDR3 has 11 residues. CDR1 DFQATT and CDR2 SNEGSKA come from the germline V gene (reference sequence). V lost 3 bases to trimming and J lost 8 bases, with 7 bases between them. Study results and caveats: In a couple of subjects, few donor cells limited the measurable donor-reactive repertoire.

V usage is TRBV20-1 and J usage is TRBJ2-2, with a tentative D call TRBD1 (5 bases). The sequenced sample was CD4+ T cells from blood, obtained before liver transplant. The TCR sequence derives from a human donor who received a liver transplant. CDR3 sequence reads: CSASRGGELFF. Here the CDR3 DNA reads TGCAGTGCTAGTAGGGGAGGGGAGCTGTTTTTT.